The entry below describes one T cell receptor beta chain. What it recognizes is unknown. This entry comes from a study of T cell repertoires in cytomegalovirus infection. On the study more broadly: Through public TCR beta signatures, both CMV infection and matching HLA type were indicated.

Each CDR3 protein is one row after TCRdb ran MiXCR on the reads. Here the sample spans approximately 76,000 distinct CDR3 sequences, roughly 37% being singletons. The specimen was CD8+ T cells from cultured PBMCs, collected from culture after CMV antigen stimulation. This receptor was obtained from a human donor in good health (CMV status not recorded). Some clones in this sample may be carry-over from other donors' samples.

This CDR3 is CASSLELMPQETQYF. Written as DNA, the CDR3 is TGTGCCAGCAGCTTAGAACTAATGCCCCAAGAGACCCAGTACTTC. This chain uses TRBV7-8 with TRBJ2-5; D remains ambiguous. The V gene's germline CDR1 is SGHVS and CDR2 FQNEAQ. The CDR3 is made up of 15 amino acids. V shed 1 base and J shed 1 base, with 10 bases lying between them.